These 11 T cell receptor beta chains were all obtained from the same sample, sequenced in a study of shared clonotypes between healthy human individuals. The data were produced by immunoSEQ multiplex PCR, yet TCRdb's version contains in-frame clones alone and is incomplete. The repertoire consists of about 190,000 clones, with around 63% occurring once and the leading ten covering 10%. Sequenced: memory CD4+ T cells sorted from blood. Stated subset: CD45RA-negative fraction. The receptors come from a young man in good health.

DNA for the CDR3: TGCGCCAGCAGCTTGGCTGAGTCGAGAAGTCAGCCCCAGCATTTT. Translation: CASSLAESRSQPQHF. This sequence joins TRBV5-1 and TRBJ1-5, with unresolved D. The CDR3 totals 15 residues. CDR1 and CDR2 (germline): SGHRS, YFSETQ. The germline V and J ends were trimmed by 0 bases and 6 bases, with 13 bases remaining between them.

The gene calls are TRBV2 and TRBJ2-3; TRBD2 matches at 8 bases. V shed 6 bases, J shed 5 bases, and the junction held 7 bases outside the gene matches. Germline CDR1 is SNHLY and CDR2 is FYNNEI. This CDR3 contains 14 residues. CDR3 DNA sequence: TGTGCCAGCAGCCAGCGGGAGTTGGGAGATACGCAGTATTTT. Amino acid sequence: CASSQRELGDTQYF.

The rearrangement links TRBV11-3 to TRBJ2-7; 11 nucleotides line up with TRBD2. The CDR3 is 18 residues long. Per the germline V gene, CDR1 is SGHNT and CDR2 is YENEEA. After removal of 1 base from V and 4 bases from J, the junction contained 12 bases not matched to a gene. This CDR3 reads CASSLASSGRWVPYEQYF. The CDR3 bases are TGTGCCAGCAGCTTAGCATCTAGCGGGAGGTGGGTTCCATACGAGCAGTACTTC.

The V call is TRBV6-5, the J call TRBJ2-5, with unresolved D. In germline, CDR1 is MNHEY, CDR2 SVGAGI. There are 12 residues in the CDR3. The V end was cut by 6 bases, the J end by 1 base, with 6 bases between. CDR3 nucleotide sequence: TGTGCCAGCAGGGGTGTCCAAGAGACCCAGTACTTC. Translated: CASRGVQETQYF.

This clone was seen ten or more times. The chain carries TRBV10-2 and TRBJ2-7, with 9 bases lining up with TRBD1. The CDR3 is 14 amino acids. V shed 5 bases, J shed 6 bases, and the junction held 8 bases outside the gene matches. Germline V gives CDR1 WSHSY, CDR2 SAAADI. CDR3 in DNA: TGCGCCAGCAGTAACGCCGGGACAGGGTTCGAGCAGTACTTC. This codes for CASSNAGTGFEQYF.

The chain recombines TRBV6-5 with TRBJ1-4; TRBD1 aligns across 8 bases. Per the germline V gene, CDR1 is MNHEY and CDR2 is SVGAGI. The CDR3 has 14 amino acids. V trimming: 6 bases; J trimming: 3 bases; junction bases outside the gene matches: 3. CDR3 nucleotides: TGTGCCAGCAGGGACAGGGTAGCTAATGAAAAACTGTTTTTT. This codes for CASRDRVANEKLFF.

The rearrangement uses TRBV7-2 and TRBJ2-6; possible D gene TRBD1, 5 bases. V dropped 6 bases and J dropped 0 bases, with 12 bases sitting between them. This CDR3 has 16 residues. The V gene's germline CDR1 is SGHTA and CDR2 FQGNSA. The CDR3 here is CASSKKGSSGANVLTF. The CDR3 bases are TGTGCCAGCAGTAAGAAGGGGTCCTCTGGGGCCAACGTCCTGACTTTC.

Of note for this clone: The same CDR3 also results from other DNA sequences found in this sample. This chain links TRBV25-1 with TRBJ2-5; D uncertain. Trimming took off 2 bases at V and 3 bases at J, with 10 bases between the two ends. The germline V gene has CDR1 MGHDK and CDR2 SYGVNS. The CDR3 loop spans 14 amino acids. The CDR3 region has the DNA TGTGCCAGCAGTGAAGTGGGTTGGAAAGAGACCCAGTACTTC. Translation: CASSEVGWKETQYF.

This chain joins TRBV15 and TRBJ2-5; TRBD2 is a possible D gene (5 bases). Germline CDR1 is LNHNV and CDR2 is YYDKDF (reference sequence). The V gene lost 3 bases and the J gene lost 5 bases, with 13 bases spanning the gap. This CDR3 comprises 14 residues. CDR3 sequence: CATSSVGREETQYF. The CDR3 DNA reads as TGTGCCACCAGCAGCGTGGGGAGAGAGGAGACCCAGTACTTC.

The rearrangement joins TRBV11-3 to TRBJ2-3, with 8 nucleotides matching TRBD2. The CDR3 contains 14 residues. Germline CDR1 is SGHNT and CDR2 is YENEEA. The ends lost 3 bases at V and 4 bases at J; junction bases unmatched: 3. As DNA, the CDR3 is TGTGCCAGCAGCTTCGGCGGGAGGCCAGATACGCAGTATTTT. As protein: CASSFGGRPDTQYF.

The chain is built from TRBV6-9 and TRBJ2-1, with 7 bases aligning to TRBD2. J gave up 2 bases and V 2 bases, and 9 bases lay outside the gene matches. The germline V gene has CDR1 MNHGY and CDR2 SVAAGI. The CDR3 consists of 17 residues. CDR3 sequence (DNA): TGTGCCAGCAGTTATGGTTTGGCGGGAGAAACCTACAATGAGCAGTTCTTC. This gives the protein CASSYGLAGETYNEQFF.